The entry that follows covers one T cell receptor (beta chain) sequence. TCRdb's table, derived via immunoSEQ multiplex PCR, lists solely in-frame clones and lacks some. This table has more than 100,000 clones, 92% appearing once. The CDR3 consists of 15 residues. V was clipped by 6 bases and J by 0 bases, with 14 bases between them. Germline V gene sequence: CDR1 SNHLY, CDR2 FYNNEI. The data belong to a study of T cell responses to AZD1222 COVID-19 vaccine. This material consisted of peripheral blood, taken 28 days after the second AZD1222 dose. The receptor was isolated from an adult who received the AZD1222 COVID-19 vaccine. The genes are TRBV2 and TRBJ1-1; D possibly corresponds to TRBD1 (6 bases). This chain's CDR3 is CASRVRQALNTEAFF. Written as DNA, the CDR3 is TGTGCCAGCAGGGTTAGACAGGCCCTGAACACTGAAGCTTTCTTT.